These T cell receptor beta chains were read from a single sample in a study of OX40 agonist ivuxolimab in advanced cancers. This table comes from immunoSEQ multiplex PCR, and its TCRdb copy is limited to in-frame clones, with some not included. The sample shows about 45,000 clones, 88% of them seen only once. The starting material was CD4+ or CD8+ T cells sorted from blood, obtained in a trial of the OX40 agonist ivuxolimab. All receptors come from an adult with an advanced solid tumor such as melanoma, head and neck, liver or kidney cancer. Each CDR3 is given with its conserved first and last residue. Fields, in order: D gene, J gene, V gene, clone size, CDR3 DNA, CDR3 protein. A D gene is named only where the DNA matches it firmly. Clone size is given for some rows only: seen once, a few or many times, or a class if the clone is expanded.

d_gene: .; j_gene: TRBJ2-7; v_gene: TRBV7-2; abundance: .; CDR3nt: TGTGCCAGCAGCTCATATCGGGGCCTGTACGAGCAGTACTTC; CDR3aa: CASSSYRGLYEQYF
d_gene: TRBD1; j_gene: TRBJ1-2; v_gene: TRBV18; abundance: once; CDR3nt: TGTGCCAGCTCACCCGGGGACAGGGTAGACTATGGCTACACCTTC; CDR3aa: CASSPGDRVDYGYTF
d_gene: TRBD1; j_gene: TRBJ2-3; v_gene: TRBV11-1; abundance: .; CDR3nt: TGTGCCAGCAGCACAGACAGGGGAGATACGCAGTATTTT; CDR3aa: CASSTDRGDTQYF
d_gene: .; j_gene: TRBJ2-5; v_gene: TRBV7-2; abundance: once; CDR3nt: TGTGCCAGCAGCTTACTGAACGACGGGGAGACCCAGTACTTC; CDR3aa: CASSLLNDGETQYF
d_gene: .; j_gene: TRBJ2-3; v_gene: TRBV7-3; abundance: .; CDR3nt: TGTGCCAGCAGCTTATTAGGCCATCTCACAGATACGCAGTATTTT; CDR3aa: CASSLLGHLTDTQYF
d_gene: .; j_gene: TRBJ2-1; v_gene: TRBV15; abundance: .; CDR3nt: TGTGCCACCAGGGAGCCGGGGGCGAAGCATGAGCAGTTCTTC; CDR3aa: CATREPGAKHEQFF
d_gene: .; j_gene: TRBJ2-3; v_gene: TRBV11-3; abundance: .; CDR3nt: TGTGCCAGCAGCTTATATGCGGTGGCGGATACGCAGTATTTT; CDR3aa: CASSLYAVADTQYF
d_gene: .; j_gene: TRBJ2-5; v_gene: TRBV7-2; abundance: .; CDR3nt: TGTGCCAGCAGGCCAATCGGGGGTAGCCAAGAGACCCAGTACTTC; CDR3aa: CASRPIGGSQETQYF
d_gene: TRBD2; j_gene: TRBJ2-1; v_gene: TRBV5-4; abundance: .; CDR3nt: TGTGCCAGCAGCCGCGGAGCGGGAGGGCCGGGCGATGAGCAGTTCTTC; CDR3aa: CASSRGAGGPGDEQFF
d_gene: .; j_gene: TRBJ2-3; v_gene: TRBV11-2; abundance: .; CDR3nt: TGTGCCAGCAGCTCGGGGGTCCCAGATACGCAGTATTTT; CDR3aa: CASSSGVPDTQYF
d_gene: .; j_gene: TRBJ1-1; v_gene: TRBV6-1; abundance: .; CDR3nt: TGTGCCACCAGCGGAGAGCTGAACACTGAAGCTTTCTTT; CDR3aa: CATSGELNTEAFF
d_gene: .; j_gene: TRBJ2-1; v_gene: TRBV2; abundance: .; CDR3nt: TGTGCCAGCAGTCCTCGGGTCCTCTCCTACAATGAGCAGTTCTTC; CDR3aa: CASSPRVLSYNEQFF
d_gene: TRBD1; j_gene: TRBJ2-6; v_gene: TRBV19; abundance: .; CDR3nt: TGTGCCAGTAGCCCCGGGCAGGGGGCTGGGGCCAACGTCCTGACTTTC; CDR3aa: CASSPGQGAGANVLTF
d_gene: TRBD1; j_gene: TRBJ2-7; v_gene: TRBV5-6; abundance: .; CDR3nt: TGTGCCAGCAGCACCGGGACAGGAGGGGAGCAGTACTTC; CDR3aa: CASSTGTGGEQYF
d_gene: TRBD1; j_gene: TRBJ1-5; v_gene: TRBV7-2; abundance: once; CDR3nt: TGTGCCAGCAGCTTAAACCCCCCAGGGGGCGATCAGCCCCAGCATTTT; CDR3aa: CASSLNPPGGDQPQHF
d_gene: TRBD2; j_gene: TRBJ2-7; v_gene: TRBV28; abundance: .; CDR3nt: TGTGCCAGTCCTAGCGGGAGTTACTCCTACGAGCAGTACTTC; CDR3aa: CASPSGSYSYEQYF
d_gene: TRBD1; j_gene: TRBJ2-1; v_gene: TRBV10-1; abundance: .; CDR3nt: TGCGCCAGCAGAGGGCTCTCCGGGACAGGGGGCAGGTGGAGCTACAATGAGCAGTTCTTC; CDR3aa: CASRGLSGTGGRWSYNEQFF
d_gene: TRBD1; j_gene: TRBJ2-1; v_gene: TRBV5-1; abundance: .; CDR3nt: TGCGCCAGCAGCCGCTGGACAGGGGGCGATGAGCAGTTCTTC; CDR3aa: CASSRWTGGDEQFF
d_gene: .; j_gene: TRBJ2-5; v_gene: TRBV5-6; abundance: .; CDR3nt: TGTGCCAGCAGCTTGTTAGGGGTTCGACAAGAGACCCAGTACTTC; CDR3aa: CASSLLGVRQETQYF
d_gene: TRBD2; j_gene: TRBJ2-1; v_gene: TRBV7-2; abundance: few; CDR3nt: TGTGCCAGCAGCAGGGGACTAGCGACCTACAATGAGCAGTTCTTC; CDR3aa: CASSRGLATYNEQFF
d_gene: .; j_gene: TRBJ1-5; v_gene: TRBV19; abundance: .; CDR3nt: TGTGCCAGTAAAAAGAGCGACACGGTACCTCAGCCCCAGCATTTT; CDR3aa: CASKKSDTVPQPQHF
d_gene: .; j_gene: TRBJ2-1; v_gene: TRBV10-3; abundance: .; CDR3nt: TGTGCCATCAGTGGAGGGGGGGGGACCTACAATGAGCAGTTCTTC; CDR3aa: CAISGGGGTYNEQFF
d_gene: .; j_gene: TRBJ2-1; v_gene: TRBV7-9; abundance: .; CDR3nt: TGTGCCAGCAGCTACCTCGTCGGGAATGAGCAGTTCTTC; CDR3aa: CASSYLVGNEQFF
d_gene: .; j_gene: TRBJ2-1; v_gene: TRBV7-5; abundance: .; CDR3nt: TGTGCCAGAACCTTTAGGACTAGCGGGAGTTCCTACAATGAGCAGTTCTTC; CDR3aa: CARTFRTSGSSYNEQFF
d_gene: .; j_gene: TRBJ2-1; v_gene: TRBV29-1; abundance: .; CDR3nt: TGCAGCGTTGAAAGGAGTGCCAGTCATGAGCAGTTCTTC; CDR3aa: CSVERSASHEQFF
d_gene: TRBD1; j_gene: TRBJ2-1; v_gene: TRBV6-5; abundance: .; CDR3nt: TGTGCCAGCAGTAGGGACAGGGACAATGAGCAGTTCTTC; CDR3aa: CASSRDRDNEQFF
d_gene: .; j_gene: TRBJ2-2; v_gene: TRBV27; abundance: .; CDR3nt: TGTGCCAGCAGTTTAATTACAGGGACGGACGGGGAGCTGTTTTTT; CDR3aa: CASSLITGTDGELFF
d_gene: TRBD2; j_gene: TRBJ2-1; v_gene: TRBV7-9; abundance: few; CDR3nt: TGTGCCAGCAGCTTCTCTAGCGGGACTGGGGGCAATGAGCAGTTCTTC; CDR3aa: CASSFSSGTGGNEQFF
d_gene: TRBD2; j_gene: TRBJ2-3; v_gene: TRBV13; abundance: .; CDR3nt: TGTGCCAGCAGCCCCCTGACTAGCGACACAGATACGCAGTATTTT; CDR3aa: CASSPLTSDTDTQYF
d_gene: TRBD1; j_gene: TRBJ1-5; v_gene: TRBV10-3; abundance: .; CDR3nt: TGTGCCATCAGTGAGGGACAGGGAGTTCAGCCCCAGCATTTT; CDR3aa: CAISEGQGVQPQHF
d_gene: .; j_gene: TRBJ2-7; v_gene: TRBV7-3; abundance: .; CDR3nt: TGTGCCAGCAGCCCATCCCAGAGCTCCTACGAGCAGTACTTC; CDR3aa: CASSPSQSSYEQYF
d_gene: .; j_gene: TRBJ2-7; v_gene: TRBV11-3; abundance: .; CDR3nt: TGTGCCAGCAGCTTGACTCTTGACACCGAGCAGTACTTC; CDR3aa: CASSLTLDTEQYF
d_gene: TRBD2; j_gene: TRBJ2-7; v_gene: TRBV4-3; abundance: .; CDR3nt: TGCGCCAGCAGCCAAGATCCCGGGACTAGCGGGAAAGTAGTCTACTTC; CDR3aa: CASSQDPGTSGKVVYF